The TCR beta chain under discussion was sequenced for a study of T cell responses to AZD1222 COVID-19 vaccine. The wider study: Second-dose groups at about 4 or about 12 weeks were pooled. The study's findings and limits: Two doses of AZD1222 preceded a rise in Spike-specific TCR breadth and depth. White British people made up most donors, females outnumbered males, and clonal diversity was possibly underestimated.

The germline CDR1 and CDR2 sequences are LNHDA and SQIVND (reference sequence). The CDR3 extends over 13 amino acids. V dropped 1 base and J dropped 3 bases, with 7 bases sitting between them. With respect to this clone: Its target is unknown.

Repertoires were generated with immunoSEQ multiplex PCR, while TCRdb's copy carries only in-frame clones and drops some. The profile shows 55,000 to 75,000 clones, about 80% of them singletons. The TCR originated in an adult in good health. The material was peripheral blood, obtained on day 0 of AZD1222 vaccination. The chain carries TRBV19 and TRBJ2-7; D ambiguous. For the CDR3, the DNA is TGTGCCAGTAGTATAGCTTTCGACTACGAGCAGTACTTC. It encodes CASSIAFDYEQYF.